Given below is one T cell receptor beta chain in context. Its antigen is currently unknown. PCR involved 60 Vbeta and 13 Jbeta primers. TCRdb keeps only in-frame clones here, not all; method: immunoSEQ multiplex PCR. The repertoire table contains 200,000 or so clones. The CDR3 is 13 residues long. Losses at the gene ends were 5 bases for V and 8 bases for J; bases not matched to a gene: 6. CDR1 and CDR2 (germline): SGHNT, YENEEA. This sample is part of a study of cytomegalovirus exposure and HLA in healthy donors. Study in general: Researchers found that roughly 81% of 398 genotyped donors fell within the Caucasian-associated ancestry cluster.

Study-wide results and limits: In a later analysis, TCR association rates varied by HLA locus: DRB1 most, HLA-C fewest. HLA alleles were associated with roughly 15,000 TCR beta sequences in a later analysis at 0.05 false discovery rate.

Sample: PBMCs. J is TRBJ1-2 and V is TRBV11-3, with 9 bases fitting TRBD1. The clonotype originates from a boy aged 5-17 years in good health and CMV-seronegative. The CDR3 loop is CASSRTGGGGYTF. The CDR3 DNA sequence: TGTGCCAGCAGCCGCACAGGGGGCGGGGGCTACACCTTC.